A selection of T cell receptor beta chains follows, all from one sample in a study of blood T cell repertoires in COVID-19. The repertoire was sequenced with immunoSEQ multiplex PCR; TCRdb's copy has only in-frame clones and lacks some. The sample yields about 280,000 clones, 88% seen once. Sequencing input: peripheral blood. The receptors here all came from a young woman with COVID-19, enrolled during active disease. Each CDR3 is given with its conserved first and last residue. A D gene is named only where the DNA matches it firmly. Not every row has a clone size; where given, it reads once, few, many or a size class.

.,TRBV27,TRBJ2-5,TRBD1,CASRPGTAQETQYF,TGTGCCAGCAGACCCGGGACAGCCCAAGAGACCCAGTACTTC
.,TRBV19,TRBJ1-5,.,CASSIARNSNQPQHF,TGTGCCAGTAGTATAGCCAGAAATAGCAATCAGCCCCAGCATTTT
.,TRBV18,TRBJ1-4,.,CASSPPEGNEKLFF,TGTGCCAGCTCACCACCAGAGGGTAATGAAAAACTGTTTTTT
.,TRBV19,TRBJ1-6,TRBD1,CASSLQGAIDNSPLHF,TGTGCCAGTAGCCTACAGGGGGCAATTGATAATTCACCCCTCCACTTT
once,TRBV11-2,TRBJ2-7,.,CASSLTEIYEQYF,TGTGCCAGCAGCTTAACGGAGATTTACGAGCAGTACTTC
.,TRBV5-8,TRBJ1-5,TRBD1,CASSSGQGDNQPQHF,TGTGCCAGCAGCTCGGGACAGGGGGACAATCAGCCCCAGCATTTT
.,TRBV14,TRBJ1-3,TRBD1,CASRTGAGNTIYF,TGTGCCAGCAGGACAGGGGCTGGAAACACCATATATTTT
.,TRBV3-1/TRBV3-2,TRBJ1-3,.,CASSQAPYGGNTIYF,TGTGCCAGCAGCCAAGCCCCTTACGGTGGAAACACCATATATTTT
.,TRBV24-1,TRBJ1-2,TRBD1,CATSDSWDSGYTF,TGTGCCACCAGTGATTCCTGGGACAGCGGCTACACCTTC
.,TRBV6-5,TRBJ1-5,.,CASSSGHYSNQPQHF,TGTGCCAGCAGCTCGGGACACTATAGCAATCAGCCCCAGCATTTT
.,TRBV10-1,TRBJ2-7,TRBD1,CASRQGTGKEQYF,TGCGCCAGCAGACAAGGGACAGGGAAGGAGCAGTACTTC
.,TRBV4-1,TRBJ2-7,TRBD2,CASSQEGGDEQYF,TGCGCCAGCAGCCAAGAGGGAGGGGACGAGCAGTACTTC
.,TRBV5-5,TRBJ1-1,.,CASSPGPTSIQAFF,TGTGCCAGCAGCCCAGGACCGACTAGTATCCAAGCTTTCTTT
.,TRBV28,TRBJ1-5,.,CASSLAGRTLNQPQHF,TGTGCCAGCAGTTTAGCGGGCAGGACTCTCAATCAGCCCCAGCATTTT
once,TRBV9,TRBJ1-2,TRBD1,CASSAPGGTMANYGYTF,TGTGCCAGCAGCGCCCCAGGGGGCACTATGGCTAACTATGGCTACACCTTC
.,TRBV12-3/TRBV12-4,TRBJ1-1,TRBD1,CASSSGQGNSFF,TGTGCCAGCAGCAGTGGACAGGGTAACTCTTTCTTT
.,TRBV5-5,TRBJ2-2,.,CASSLGQATGELFF,TGTGCCAGCAGCTTGGGCCAGGCAACCGGGGAGCTGTTTTTT
.,TRBV28,TRBJ2-5,TRBD1,CASTYRGPGTQYF,TGTGCCAGCACCTACAGGGGGCCGGGGACCCAGTACTTC
.,TRBV23-1,TRBJ2-1,TRBD1,CGLGQGTNEQFF,TGCGGTCTAGGACAGGGGACGAATGAGCAGTTCTTC
.,TRBV11-2,TRBJ1-6,TRBD1,CATSGTAHNSPLHF,TGTGCCACTTCCGGGACAGCCCATAATTCACCCCTCCACTTT
.,TRBV4-3,TRBJ1-3,.,CASSQDLRGTGNTIYF,TGCGCCAGCAGCCAAGATCTTCGGGGGACTGGAAACACCATATATTTT
.,TRBV29-1,TRBJ2-3,.,CSVKTGTDTQYF,TGCAGCGTGAAGACAGGAACAGATACGCAGTATTTT
.,TRBV28,TRBJ1-1,.,CASSPPGGAGNTEAFF,TGTGCCAGCAGCCCCCCGGGGGGGGCGGGTAACACTGAAGCTTTCTTT
.,TRBV5-6,TRBJ1-1,.,CASSLVTVTEAFF,TGTGCCAGCAGCTTGGTTACGGTGACTGAAGCTTTCTTT
.,TRBV2,TRBJ1-6,.,CARGPGESTSPLHF,TGTGCCCGAGGCCCCGGGGAATCTACCTCACCCCTCCACTTT
.,TRBV5-1,TRBJ2-3,.,CASSLGGGTDTQYF,TGCGCCAGCAGCCTAGGAGGGGGCACAGATACGCAGTATTTT
.,TRBV12-5,TRBJ1-1,.,CASGLLTGSVPEAFF,TGTGCTAGTGGTTTGCTGACAGGTTCTGTCCCTGAAGCTTTCTTT
.,TRBV7-2,TRBJ1-1,.,CASSLAGDTEAFF,TGTGCCAGCAGCTTAGCAGGGGACACTGAAGCTTTCTTT
.,TRBV3-1/TRBV3-2,TRBJ2-7,.,CASRGARYEQYF,TGTGCCAGCAGGGGAGCACGGTACGAGCAGTACTTC
once,TRBV10-3,TRBJ2-2,TRBD2,CAISRTSGTGELFF,TGTGCCATCAGTAGGACTAGCGGCACCGGGGAGCTGTTTTTT
.,TRBV19,TRBJ1-5,TRBD1,CASSIGQGAHYSNQPQHF,TGTGCCAGTAGTATTGGACAGGGGGCTCATTATAGCAATCAGCCCCAGCATTTT
.,TRBV5-1,TRBJ2-2,.,CASSLERGGTGELFF,TGCGCCAGCAGCTTGGAAAGGGGAGGCACCGGGGAGCTGTTTTTT
.,TRBV30,TRBJ2-7,.,CAWTDTYEQYF,TGTGCCTGGACAGATACCTACGAGCAGTACTTC
.,TRBV27,TRBJ2-1,.,CASRPRGTYNEQFF,TGTGCCAGCAGGCCCCGGGGAACCTACAATGAGCAGTTCTTC
.,TRBV7-3,TRBJ1-4,.,CASSLTGGIGEKLFF,TGTGCCAGCAGCTTAACCGGGGGAATCGGTGAAAAACTGTTTTTT
.,TRBV30,TRBJ1-3,.,CAWRSPGNTIYF,TGTGCCTGGAGGTCCCCAGGAAACACCATATATTTT
.,TRBV9,TRBJ1-1,.,CASSVAAGTGTEAFF,TGTGCCAGCAGCGTAGCGGCGGGCACGGGCACTGAAGCTTTCTTT
.,TRBV19,TRBJ2-5,TRBD1,CASSSGQAWMQETQYF,TGTGCCAGTAGTAGCGGACAGGCATGGATGCAAGAGACCCAGTACTTC
.,TRBV4-3,TRBJ2-2,.,CASSPRGTNTGELFF,TGCGCCAGCAGCCCAAGGGGGACGAACACCGGGGAGCTGTTTTTT
once,TRBV27,TRBJ2-1,TRBD2,CASSPGTTYNEQFF,TGTGCCAGCAGCCCCGGGACTACCTACAATGAGCAGTTCTTC
.,TRBV25-1,TRBJ2-3,TRBD1,CASSGTGYKQYF,TGTGCCAGCAGTGGGACAGGGTATAAGCAGTATTTT
.,TRBV2,TRBJ2-2,TRBD2,CASNETPLAGVQTGELFF,TGTGCCAGCAACGAAACCCCTCTAGCGGGAGTTCAGACCGGGGAGCTGTTTTTT
.,TRBV28,TRBJ2-7,TRBD1,CASSFRDSKGEQYF,TGTGCCAGCAGTTTCCGGGACAGTAAGGGGGAGCAGTACTTC
.,TRBV3-1/TRBV3-2,TRBJ1-1,TRBD1,CASSHAGTGGTEAFF,TGTGCCAGCAGCCATGCCGGGACAGGGGGCACTGAAGCTTTCTTT
.,TRBV4-1,TRBJ2-1,TRBD2,CASSQPTSGYNEQFF,TGCGCCAGCAGCCAACCCACTAGCGGATACAATGAGCAGTTCTTC
.,TRBV5-5,TRBJ1-6,.,CASSLVVDSPLHF,TGTGCCAGCAGCTTGGTTGTCGATTCACCCCTCCACTTT
.,TRBV7-9,TRBJ1-5,.,CASSLDGGQPQHF,TGTGCCAGCAGCTTAGATGGAGGGCAGCCCCAGCATTTT